The rows below give T cell receptor beta chains drawn from one sample of a study of T cell clones after liver transplantation. Profiled with immunoSEQ multiplex PCR; TCRdb holds only in-frame clones, not every one. The data contain tens of thousands of clones, around 84% of them singletons. This sample comprised CD4+ T cells from blood, obtained around 50 months after liver transplant. These TCRs come from a human patient who received a liver transplant. The graft donor may have contributed some T cells. CDR3s include the opening cysteine and the closing phenylalanine or tryptophan. A D gene is named only where the DNA matches it firmly. A row's size may be missing; if present it is once, few, many or a size class.

size | J | D | V | DNA | CDR3
. | TRBJ2-2 | TRBD2 | TRBV18 | TGTGCCAGCTCGCCCCGGACTAGCAGGAACACCGGGGAGCTGTTTTTT | CASSPRTSRNTGELFF
. | TRBJ2-5 | . | TRBV4-2 | TGTGCCAGCAGCCCAGGGGAGGGCGAAGAGACCCAGTACTTC | CASSPGEGEETQYF
. | TRBJ1-3 | TRBD1 | TRBV7-9 | TGTGCCAGCAGCTGGGACAGGCAGGCGGGAAACACCATATATTTT | CASSWDRQAGNTIYF
. | TRBJ1-4 | . | TRBV5-1 | TGCGCCAGCAACGGACAAGGGGAAAAACTGTTTTTT | CASNGQGEKLFF
. | TRBJ2-2 | . | TRBV4-3 | TGCGCCAGCAGCCAACAGGGTCGGATCGGGGAGCTGTTTTTT | CASSQQGRIGELFF
. | TRBJ1-2 | . | TRBV2 | TGTGCCAGCAGTGAGTGGACTGCTTATGGCTACACCTTC | CASSEWTAYGYTF
. | TRBJ2-5 | . | TRBV9 | TGTGCCAGCAGCGTAGACGGGAAGAAAGAGACCCAGTACTTC | CASSVDGKKETQYF
. | TRBJ1-4 | . | TRBV19 | TGTGCCAGTAGTATACGGACGGATGTTAATGAAAAACTGTTTTTT | CASSIRTDVNEKLFF
once | TRBJ1-6 | TRBD1 | TRBV4-1 | TGCGCCAGCAGCCATCCCCTTTCGGGACAGGGTGGTTCACCCCTCCACTTT | CASSHPLSGQGGSPLHF
. | TRBJ2-7 | TRBD2 | TRBV20-1 | TGCAGTGTCAAGCGGGGGTACGAGCAGTACTTC | CSVKRGYEQYF
. | TRBJ2-3 | TRBD2 | TRBV18 | TGTGCCAGCTCACCAAGGCTAGCGGGAAACACAGATACGCAGTATTTT | CASSPRLAGNTDTQYF
. | TRBJ2-3 | TRBD2 | TRBV29-1 | TGCAGCGTTGAAGGGCTAGCGGGGGGCACAGATACGCAGTATTTT | CSVEGLAGGTDTQYF
. | TRBJ2-7 | TRBD1 | TRBV5-1 | TGCGCCAGCGCCTACGGACAGGGGACTAACGAGCAGTACTTC | CASAYGQGTNEQYF
. | TRBJ2-7 | . | TRBV28 | TGTGCCAGCAGTTTGTTGGGCTACGAGCAGTACTTC | CASSLLGYEQYF
. | TRBJ2-7 | . | TRBV15 | TGTGCCACCAGCAGAGATACGGCAGGGGTATCCGAGCAGTACTTC | CATSRDTAGVSEQYF
. | TRBJ2-1 | . | TRBV19 | TGTGCCAGTAGTATAGCGGGGAATGAGCAGTTCTTC | CASSIAGNEQFF
. | TRBJ2-2 | TRBD1 | TRBV19 | TGTGCCAGTAGTGAAAGACAGGGAAGGGTGTTTTTT | CASSERQGRVFF
. | TRBJ1-1 | . | TRBV21-1 | TGTGCCAGCAGCAATTCGACCCAGGGGACTGAAGCTTTCTTT | CASSNSTQGTEAFF
. | TRBJ1-1 | . | TRBV7-2 | TGTGCCAGCAGCTTAAGGGGAGGTGAAGCTTTCTTT | CASSLRGGEAFF
. | TRBJ1-2 | TRBD1 | TRBV6-1 | TGTGCCAGCCGACAGGGTCGGATAAATCCTCTAGGCTACACCTTC | CASRQGRINPLGYTF
once | TRBJ2-5 | . | TRBV7-3 | TGTGCCAGCAGCTTAGGACTGGAAGAGACCCAGTACTTC | CASSLGLEETQYF
. | TRBJ1-3 | . | TRBV7-2 | TGTGCCAGCAGCTTAGGCCCCGGTGGAAACACCATATATTTT | CASSLGPGGNTIYF
. | TRBJ1-4 | . | TRBV7-9 | TGTGCCAGCAGCTTTAATGGACCTACAACTAATGAAAAACTGTTTTTT | CASSFNGPTTNEKLFF
. | TRBJ2-7 | TRBD1 | TRBV7-9 | TGTGCCAGCAGCCAAACGGACAGGGTCGGCGAGCAGTACTTC | CASSQTDRVGEQYF
. | TRBJ2-5 | TRBD2 | TRBV9 | TGTGCCAGCAGCCCAGACTTCGGGACTAGCGTGTACTTC | CASSPDFGTSVYF
few | TRBJ2-5 | . | TRBV19 | TGTGCCAGTAGTAGTCGGGAGCGCCACCAGTACTTC | CASSSRERHQYF
. | TRBJ2-2 | TRBD2 | TRBV7-3 | TGTGCCTCCCGTCGGCTAGCGGACACCGGGGAGCTGTTTTTT | CASRRLADTGELFF
. | TRBJ1-5 | . | TRBV12-5 | TGTGCTAGTGGTTTGGAGGAAGGGATTAAGTTCGCCCGCCGCATGGATCAGCCCCAGCATTTT | CASGLEEGIKFARRMDQPQHF
. | TRBJ1-3 | . | TRBV9 | TGTGCCAGCAGCCCACAGGAGGGACTCCAGGGAAACACCATATATTTT | CASSPQEGLQGNTIYF
. | TRBJ2-4 | . | TRBV5-3 | TGTGCCACCCTGAGGGGGGATCGTAAAAACATTCAGTACTTC | CATLRGDRKNIQYF
. | TRBJ2-3 | . | TRBV7-2 | TGTGCCAGCAGGTGGAGAGCCGGGGGCACAGATACGCAGTATTTT | CASRWRAGGTDTQYF
. | TRBJ1-2 | TRBD1 | TRBV5-1 | TGCGCCAGCAGCTTGGGACAGGGGACGGATGGCTACACCTTC | CASSLGQGTDGYTF
. | TRBJ1-1 | . | TRBV6-4 | TGTGCCCCCTCCTTTCCTACTGAAGCTTTCTTT | CAPSFPTEAFF
. | TRBJ2-7 | . | TRBV2 | TGTGCCAGCTCCACGTGGGGGAGGAGGGACGAGCAGTACTTC | CASSTWGRRDEQYF
. | TRBJ1-2 | . | TRBV9 | TGTGCCAGCAGCGTAGCTACGTCCGACTATTCTGGCTACACCTTC | CASSVATSDYSGYTF
. | TRBJ2-5 | TRBD1 | TRBV5-1 | TGCGCCAGCAGCTTTACAGGGGGCCGTGAGACCCAGTACTTC | CASSFTGGRETQYF
once | TRBJ1-5 | . | TRBV7-2 | TGTGCCAGCAGCTTAGGGTCGGCAGGCAATCAGCCCCAGCATTTT | CASSLGSAGNQPQHF
. | TRBJ1-1 | . | TRBV5-6 | TGTGCCAGCAGCTTGACAGGGCTAGCTGAAGCTTTCTTT | CASSLTGLAEAFF
. | TRBJ2-7 | . | TRBV29-1 | TGCAGCGTGGGCTGGACCAACTACGAGCAGTACTTC | CSVGWTNYEQYF
. | TRBJ2-1 | . | TRBV7-9 | TGTGCCAGCAGCTATGGCCAGATCCACAATGAGCAGTTCTTC | CASSYGQIHNEQFF
. | TRBJ2-1 | TRBD2 | TRBV9 | TGTGCCAGCAGCGTAGCGGGAGGGCACAATGAGCAGTTCTTC | CASSVAGGHNEQFF
. | TRBJ1-4 | . | TRBV9 | TGTGCCAGCAGCGCCGCCAGTCGACCTAATGAAAAACTGTTTTTT | CASSAASRPNEKLFF
. | TRBJ1-5 | . | TRBV19 | TGTGCCAGTAGTATAGATCGGCGGCCCCAGCATTTT | CASSIDRRPQHF
. | TRBJ2-2 | TRBD2 | TRBV7-8 | TGTGCCAGCAGCTTAGTGGCTAGCGGGATGAACACCGGGGAGCTGTTTTTT | CASSLVASGMNTGELFF
. | TRBJ2-7 | TRBD2 | TRBV7-2 | TGTGCCAGCAGATTAAGGCGGGAGGTTACCTACGAGCAGTACTTC | CASRLRREVTYEQYF
. | TRBJ2-4 | . | TRBV19 | TGTGCCAGTAGTCCTGACCAGACCTCGGCCAAAAACATTCAGTACTTC | CASSPDQTSAKNIQYF
. | TRBJ1-1 | . | TRBV4-1 | TGCGCCAGCGGGGGGGTTCTGGGGTTGAACACTGAAGCTTTCTTT | CASGGVLGLNTEAFF
. | TRBJ2-5 | TRBD2 | TRBV2 | TGTGCCAGCAGATCGGGACTAGCGGGATTCGAGACCCAGTACTTC | CASRSGLAGFETQYF
. | TRBJ1-6 | . | TRBV4-3 | TGCGCCAGCAGCCCGCCAGGGGAGAATTCACCCCTCCACTTT | CASSPPGENSPLHF
once | TRBJ1-3 | . | TRBV25-1 | TGTGCCAGCCAATCGAGTAGCTCTGGAAACACCATATATTTT | CASQSSSSGNTIYF
. | TRBJ2-7 | TRBD1 | TRBV5-5 | TGTGCCAGCAGCGCCCCGGGACAGCTCTACGAGCAGTACTTC | CASSAPGQLYEQYF
. | TRBJ2-5 | TRBD1 | TRBV19 | TGTGCCAGTAGGGAAACAGGGGGAGGTATGGAGACCCAGTACTTC | CASRETGGGMETQYF
. | TRBJ2-7 | TRBD2 | TRBV7-2 | TGTGCCAGCAGCCTAGCGGGAGTTCGCGAGCAGTACTTC | CASSLAGVREQYF
once | TRBJ1-1 | . | TRBV9 | TGTGCCAGCAGCGTAGGCGTATACACTGAAGCTTTCTTT | CASSVGVYTEAFF
. | TRBJ2-7 | . | TRBV18 | TGTGCCAGCTCACCACCGGTCGTCTGGCAGTCCTACGAGCAGTACTTC | CASSPPVVWQSYEQYF